Below are 6 T cell receptor beta chains sequenced from a single sample in a study of T-cell memory formation after mild COVID-19. TCRdb fed the 5' RACE reads into MiXCR, producing one record per CDR3 protein. The sample has about 430,000 distinct CDR3 sequences, roughly 18% seen once. Sequencing was done on a sample of PBMCs or a T cell subset sorted from them (not recorded which). These receptor sequences come from a man younger than 30 who had mild COVID-19 (a few samples of this study predate the infection). Cell type and time point are not known.

This rearrangement joins TRBV20-1 to TRBJ1-1; the D gene is possibly TRBD1 (6 bases). This CDR3 is built from 15 residues. Germline CDR1 is DFQATT and CDR2 is SNEGSKA (reference sequence). V dropped 4 bases and J dropped 0 bases, with 15 bases sitting between them. CDR3 protein: CSATFLGTMNTEAFF. The CDR3 bases are TGCAGTGCTACCTTTTTGGGGACAATGAACACTGAAGCTTTCTTT.

V gene TRBV12-3 or TRBV12-4 combines with J gene TRBJ2-6; TRBD2 is a possible D gene (6 bases). The V end lost 5 bases, the J end lost 0 bases, and 17 bases lay between the germline ends. The length of the CDR3 is 18 residues. CDR3 residues: CASSSRGGASSGANVLTF. The CDR3 DNA sequence: TGTGCCAGCAGTAGCCGCGGCGGGGCGAGCTCTGGGGCCAACGTCCTGACTTTC.

V usage is TRBV20-1 and J usage is TRBJ1-2; the D gene is possibly TRBD1 (5 bases). V gave up 3 bases and J gave up 3 bases, with 11 bases separating them. Germline CDR1 and CDR2: DFQATT and SNEGSKA (reference sequence). The CDR3 length is 13 residues. CDR3 DNA: TGCAGTGCTAGCATCGGCAGGGACTATGGCTACACCTTC. Amino acids: CSASIGRDYGYTF.

The V gene is TRBV4-2, the J gene TRBJ2-5; the D gene is possibly TRBD1 (6 bases). The germline CDR1 and CDR2 sequences are LGHNA and YNFKEQ. There are 14 residues in the CDR3. V was pared by 4 bases and J by 4 bases, with 13 bases between. CDR3 coding DNA: TGTGCCAGCAGCCCTTCAGGGGCCGGAGAGACCCAGTACTTC. Residues: CASSPSGAGETQYF.

The genes are TRBV4-3 and TRBJ1-1; D gene unclear. The V end lost 1 base, the J end lost 3 bases, and 6 bases lay between the germline ends. Germline values: CDR1 LGHNA, CDR2 YSLEER. The CDR3 length is 13 residues. The CDR3 sequence is CASSQVGYTEAFF. In DNA form, the CDR3 reads TGCGCCAGCAGCCAAGTGGGTTACACTGAAGCTTTCTTT.

The chain uses TRBV7-2 and TRBJ2-3; D is ambiguous. The CDR3 contains 13 residues. The V end was cut by 3 bases, the J end by 6 bases, with 10 bases between. The germline V gene has CDR1 SGHTA and CDR2 FQGNSA. The CDR3 coding sequence is TGTGCCAGCAGCTTTAGCCTAGGGGATACGCAGTATTTT. Its translation: CASSFSLGDTQYF.